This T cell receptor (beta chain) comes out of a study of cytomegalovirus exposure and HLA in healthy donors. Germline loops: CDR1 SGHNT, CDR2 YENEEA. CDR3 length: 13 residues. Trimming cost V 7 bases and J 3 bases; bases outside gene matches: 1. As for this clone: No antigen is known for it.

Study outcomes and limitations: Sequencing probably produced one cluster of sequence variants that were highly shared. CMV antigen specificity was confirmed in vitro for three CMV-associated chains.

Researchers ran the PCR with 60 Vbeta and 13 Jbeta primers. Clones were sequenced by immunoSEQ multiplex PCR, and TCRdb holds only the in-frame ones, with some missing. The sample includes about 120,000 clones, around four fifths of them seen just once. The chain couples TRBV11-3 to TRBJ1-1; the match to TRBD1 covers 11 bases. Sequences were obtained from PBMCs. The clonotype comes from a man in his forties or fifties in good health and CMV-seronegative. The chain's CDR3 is CASKDRGHTEAFF. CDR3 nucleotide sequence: TGTGCCAGCAAGGACAGGGGGCACACTGAAGCTTTCTTT. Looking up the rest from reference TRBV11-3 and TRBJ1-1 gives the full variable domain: EAGVVQSPRYKIIEKKQPVAFWCNPISGHNTLYWYLQNLGQGPELLIRYENEEAVDDSQLPKDRFSAERLKGVDSTLKIQPAELGDSAVYLCASKDRGHTEAFFGQGTRLTVV.